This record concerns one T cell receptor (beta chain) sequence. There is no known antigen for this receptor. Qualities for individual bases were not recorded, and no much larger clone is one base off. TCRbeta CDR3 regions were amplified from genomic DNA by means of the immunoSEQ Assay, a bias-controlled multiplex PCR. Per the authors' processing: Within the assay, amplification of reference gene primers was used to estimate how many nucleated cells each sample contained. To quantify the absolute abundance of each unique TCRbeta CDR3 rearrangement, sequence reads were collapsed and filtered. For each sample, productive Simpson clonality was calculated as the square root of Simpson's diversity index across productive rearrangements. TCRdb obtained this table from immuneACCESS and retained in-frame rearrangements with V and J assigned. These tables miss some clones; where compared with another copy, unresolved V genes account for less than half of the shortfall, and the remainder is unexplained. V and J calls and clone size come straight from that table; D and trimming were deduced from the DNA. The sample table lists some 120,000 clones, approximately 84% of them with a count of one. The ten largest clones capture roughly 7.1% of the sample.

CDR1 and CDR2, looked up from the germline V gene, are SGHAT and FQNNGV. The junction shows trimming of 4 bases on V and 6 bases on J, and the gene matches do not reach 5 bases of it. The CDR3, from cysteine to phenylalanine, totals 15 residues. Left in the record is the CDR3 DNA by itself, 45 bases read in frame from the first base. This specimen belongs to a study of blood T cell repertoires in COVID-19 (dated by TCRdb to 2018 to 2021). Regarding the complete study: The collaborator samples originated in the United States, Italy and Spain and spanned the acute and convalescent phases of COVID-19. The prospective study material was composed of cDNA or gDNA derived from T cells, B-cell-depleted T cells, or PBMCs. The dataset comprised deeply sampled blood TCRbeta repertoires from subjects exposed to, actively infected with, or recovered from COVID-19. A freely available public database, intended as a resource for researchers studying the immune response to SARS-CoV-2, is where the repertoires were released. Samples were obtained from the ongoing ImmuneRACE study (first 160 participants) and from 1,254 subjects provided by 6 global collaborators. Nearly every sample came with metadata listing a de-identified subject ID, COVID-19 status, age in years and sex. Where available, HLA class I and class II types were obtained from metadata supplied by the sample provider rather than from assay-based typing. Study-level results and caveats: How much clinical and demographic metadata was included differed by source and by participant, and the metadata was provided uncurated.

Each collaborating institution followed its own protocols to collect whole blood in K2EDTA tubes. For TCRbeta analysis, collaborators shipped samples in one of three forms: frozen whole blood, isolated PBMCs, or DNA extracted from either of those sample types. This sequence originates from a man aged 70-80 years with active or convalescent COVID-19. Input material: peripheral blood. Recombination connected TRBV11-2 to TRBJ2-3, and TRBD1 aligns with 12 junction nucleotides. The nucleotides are TGTGCCAGCAGCTCCAGGGACAGGGGGCCGGATACGCAGTATTTT. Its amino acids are CASSSRDRGPDTQYF.